Listed below are T cell receptor beta chains from one sample, sequenced in a study of T-cell memory formation after mild COVID-19. In TCRdb, the 5' RACE reads were re-called with MiXCR into one record per CDR3 protein. The repertoire holds 430,000 or so distinct CDR3 sequences, with around a quarter as singletons. The source material was PBMCs or a T cell subset sorted from them (not recorded which). Receptors originate from an adult woman who had mild COVID-19 (a few samples of this study predate the infection). Cell type and time point are not known. Both conserved end residues are part of each CDR3. A D gene is named only where the DNA matches it firmly. Clone size is given for some rows only: seen once, a few or many times, or a class if the clone is expanded.

V,J,D,size,CDR3,DNA
TRBV6-5,TRBJ1-2,-,few,CASRIDGAVYGYTF,TGTGCCAGCAGGATTGATGGGGCCGTCTATGGCTACACCTTC
TRBV6-1,TRBJ2-1,-,few,CASKEGARVNEQFF,TGTGCCAGCAAGGAGGGGGCCCGGGTGAATGAGCAGTTCTTC
TRBV12-3/TRBV12-4,TRBJ2-7,-,many,CASSFADEQYF,TGTGCCAGCAGTTTTGCCGACGAGCAGTACTTC
TRBV19,TRBJ2-7,-,few,CASSIKDQRLNYEQYF,TGTGCCAGTAGTATCAAGGACCAGCGGTTAAACTACGAGCAGTACTTC
TRBV7-8,TRBJ2-2,-,-,CASSLDFGSWELFF,TGTGCCAGCAGCTTAGATTTTGGCAGCTGGGAGCTGTTTTTT
TRBV28,TRBJ2-4,TRBD2,few,CASSLAGGAKNIQYF,TGTGCCAGCAGTCTAGCGGGTGGGGCCAAAAACATTCAGTACTTC
TRBV7-8,TRBJ2-7,-,few,CASSHRLNPGASFYEQYF,TGTGCCAGCAGCCACCGCCTGAATCCCGGGGCCTCCTTCTACGAGCAGTACTTC
TRBV5-6,TRBJ2-1,-,few,CASSLLDSYNEQFF,TGTGCCAGCAGCTTGTTGGACAGCTACAATGAGCAGTTCTTC
TRBV20-1,TRBJ2-1,TRBD2,-,CSARDLASGGYNEQFF,TGCAGTGCTAGAGATCTGGCTAGCGGGGGTTACAATGAGCAGTTCTTC
TRBV7-2,TRBJ1-6,-,few,CASSPQATGRTYNSPLHF,TGTGCCAGCAGCCCCCAGGCGACAGGAAGGACCTATAATTCACCCCTCCACTTT
TRBV5-1,TRBJ2-6,TRBD1,-,CASSFGDRAGANVLTF,TGCGCCAGCAGCTTTGGGGACAGGGCTGGGGCCAACGTCCTGACTTTC
TRBV6-5,TRBJ2-5,-,few,CASSSRRAQETQYF,TGTGCCAGCAGTTCGCGGAGGGCGCAAGAGACCCAGTACTTC
TRBV5-1,TRBJ2-1,-,few,CASSLERAGEQFF,TGCGCCAGCAGCTTGGAAAGGGCTGGTGAGCAGTTCTTC
TRBV4-2,TRBJ2-7,-,few,CASSQGIGPGRGYEQYF,TGTGCCAGCAGCCAAGGAATAGGACCCGGGCGAGGGTACGAGCAGTACTTC
TRBV5-1,TRBJ2-3,-,few,CASSHGWTGDADTQYF,TGCGCCAGCAGCCACGGATGGACGGGGGACGCAGATACGCAGTATTTT
TRBV5-8,TRBJ2-1,-,-,CASSLEGREQFF,TGTGCCAGCAGCTTGGAGGGGCGTGAGCAGTTCTTC
TRBV4-1,TRBJ1-4,-,-,CASSQDKDGGNEKLFF,TGCGCCAGCAGCCAAGATAAAGATGGCGGAAATGAAAAACTGTTTTTT
TRBV5-1,TRBJ2-3,-,-,CASSPGAADTQYF,TGCGCCAGCAGCCCAGGGGCGGCAGATACGCAGTATTTT
TRBV13,TRBJ1-3,-,few,CASSEQGWPGNTIYF,TGTGCCAGCAGCGAACAGGGTTGGCCTGGAAACACCATATATTTT